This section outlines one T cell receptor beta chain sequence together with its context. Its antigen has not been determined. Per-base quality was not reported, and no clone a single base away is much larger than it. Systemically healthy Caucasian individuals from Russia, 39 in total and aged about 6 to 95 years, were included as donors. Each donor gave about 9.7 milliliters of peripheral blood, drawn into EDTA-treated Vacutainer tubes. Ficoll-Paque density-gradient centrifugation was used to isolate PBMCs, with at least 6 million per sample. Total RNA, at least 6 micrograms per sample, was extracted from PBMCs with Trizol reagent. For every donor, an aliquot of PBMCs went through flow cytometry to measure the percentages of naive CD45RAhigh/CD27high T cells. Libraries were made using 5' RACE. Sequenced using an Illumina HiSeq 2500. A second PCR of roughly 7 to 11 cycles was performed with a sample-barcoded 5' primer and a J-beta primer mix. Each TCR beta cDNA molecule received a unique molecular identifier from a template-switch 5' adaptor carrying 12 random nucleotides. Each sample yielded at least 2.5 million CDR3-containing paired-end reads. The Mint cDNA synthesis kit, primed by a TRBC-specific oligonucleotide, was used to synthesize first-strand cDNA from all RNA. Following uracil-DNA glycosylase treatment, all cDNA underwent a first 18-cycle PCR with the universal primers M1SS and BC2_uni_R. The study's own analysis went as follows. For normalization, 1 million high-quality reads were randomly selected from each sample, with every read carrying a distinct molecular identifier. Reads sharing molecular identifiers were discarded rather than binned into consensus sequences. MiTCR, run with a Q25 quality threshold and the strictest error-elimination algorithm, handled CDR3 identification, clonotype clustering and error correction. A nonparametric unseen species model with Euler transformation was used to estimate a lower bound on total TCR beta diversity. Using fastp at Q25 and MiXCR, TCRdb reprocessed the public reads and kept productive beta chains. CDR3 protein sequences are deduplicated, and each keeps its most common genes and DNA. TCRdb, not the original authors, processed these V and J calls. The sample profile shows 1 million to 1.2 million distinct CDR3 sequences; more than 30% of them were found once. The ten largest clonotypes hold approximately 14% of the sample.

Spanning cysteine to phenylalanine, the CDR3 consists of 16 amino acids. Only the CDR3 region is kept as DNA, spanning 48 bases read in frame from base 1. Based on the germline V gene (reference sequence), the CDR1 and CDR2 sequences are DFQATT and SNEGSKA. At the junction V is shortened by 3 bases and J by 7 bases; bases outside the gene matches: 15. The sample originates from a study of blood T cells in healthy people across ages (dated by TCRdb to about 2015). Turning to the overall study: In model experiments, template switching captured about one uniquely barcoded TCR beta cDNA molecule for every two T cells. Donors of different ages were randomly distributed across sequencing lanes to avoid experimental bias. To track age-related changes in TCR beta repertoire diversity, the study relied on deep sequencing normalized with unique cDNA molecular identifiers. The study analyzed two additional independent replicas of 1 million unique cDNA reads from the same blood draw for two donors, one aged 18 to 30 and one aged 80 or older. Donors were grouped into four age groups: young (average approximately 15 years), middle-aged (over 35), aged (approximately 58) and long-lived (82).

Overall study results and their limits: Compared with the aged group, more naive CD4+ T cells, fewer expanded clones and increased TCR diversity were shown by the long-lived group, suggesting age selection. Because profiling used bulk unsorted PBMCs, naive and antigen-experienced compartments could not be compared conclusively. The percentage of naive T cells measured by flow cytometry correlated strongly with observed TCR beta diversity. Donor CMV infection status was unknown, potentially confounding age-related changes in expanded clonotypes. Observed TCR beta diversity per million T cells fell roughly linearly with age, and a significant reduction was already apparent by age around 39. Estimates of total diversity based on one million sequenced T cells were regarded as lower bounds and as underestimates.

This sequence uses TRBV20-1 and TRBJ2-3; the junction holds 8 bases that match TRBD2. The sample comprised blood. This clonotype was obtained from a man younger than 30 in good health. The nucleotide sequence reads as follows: TGCAGTGCTAGTGGCGGGGGGCACCCAGGAACCAATACGCAGTATTTT. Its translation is CSASGGGHPGTNTQYF.